A single sample is the source of the 12 T cell receptor beta chains below, sequenced in a study of T cell clones after liver transplantation. Libraries were prepared by immunoSEQ multiplex PCR; TCRdb keeps only in-frame clonotypes and omits some of them. Of just over 80,000 clones listed, roughly 85% are singletons. The source material was CD4+ T cells from blood, sampled approximately 45 months after liver transplant. All receptors come from a human patient who received a liver transplant. Some of the T cells may derive from the graft donor.

V and J are TRBV28 and TRBJ2-6, with TRBD2 matching 7 bases. CDR3 length equals 18 residues. CDR1 and CDR2 from the germline V gene are MDHEN and SYDVKM. Trimming at V came to 7 bases and at J to 0 bases, leaving 12 bases not matched to a gene. CDR3 DNA: TGTGCCAGCAAGTGGGGGGGATTCTCGTCCTCTGGGGCCAACGTCCTGACTTTC. It is translated as CASKWGGFSSSGANVLTF.

This clone was detected ten times or more. The CDR3 region is CASSLWGASEETQYF. CDR3 bases: TGCGCCAGCAGCTTGTGGGGGGCGAGTGAGGAGACCCAGTACTTC. The V and J genes are TRBV5-1 and TRBJ2-5, with D perhaps TRBD1 or TRBD2 (6 bases each). CDR1 and CDR2 (germline): SGHRS, YFSETQ. The CDR3 extends over 15 amino acids. V was cut by 1 base and J by 5 bases, with 15 bases left in between.

The CDR3, as DNA: TGTGCCAGTAGTTTTCAGCGGATCCCCTACAATGAGCAGTTCTTC. Encoded protein: CASSFQRIPYNEQFF. The chain uses TRBV19 and TRBJ2-1, with D perhaps TRBD2 (5 bases). The CDR3 runs 15 residues. Germline V lookup: CDR1 LNHDA, CDR2 SQIVND (reference sequence). Trimming took off 5 bases at V and 2 bases at J, with 13 bases between the two ends.

V usage is TRBV4-1 and J usage is TRBJ1-2, with TRBD1 matching over 9 bases. The CDR3 contains 17 residues. Trimming cost V 4 bases and J 6 bases; bases outside gene matches: 15. Looked up from germline, CDR1 is MGHRA and CDR2 is YSYEKL. CDR3 in DNA: TGCGCCAGCAGCCCGGCCGGGACAGGGAGCCGAGGGGATGGCTACACCTTC. Amino acid sequence: CASSPAGTGSRGDGYTF.

The CDR3 loop reads CASSYTGSNTEAFF. The CDR3 nucleotides read TGTGCCAGCAGTTACACGGGTTCGAACACTGAAGCTTTCTTT. The gene calls are TRBV6-5 and TRBJ1-1; D not resolved. In germline, CDR1 is MNHEY, CDR2 SVGAGI. This CDR3 has 14 residues. Trimming removed 2 bases from V and 1 base from J, with 8 bases in between.

The rearrangement uses TRBV5-6 and TRBJ1-2; 9 positions match TRBD1. Germline V gene data show CDR1 as SGHDT and CDR2 as YYEEEE. V trimming: 4 bases; J trimming: 2 bases; junction bases outside the gene matches: 9. This CDR3 is built from 16 residues. The CDR3 is CASSPRRDRENYGYTF. CDR3 nucleotide sequence: TGTGCCAGCAGCCCTAGGAGGGACAGGGAAAACTATGGCTACACCTTC.

V and J are TRBV6-6 and TRBJ2-5; 7 bases are shared with TRBD1. Germline V CDR1 and CDR2: MNHNY, SVGAGI (reference sequence). V dropped 0 bases and J dropped 1; count of bases not matched to a gene: 5. The CDR3 is 16 residues long. The CDR3 is CASSYSRDRTQETQYF. In DNA form, the CDR3 reads TGTGCCAGCAGTTACTCAAGGGACAGAACCCAAGAGACCCAGTACTTC.

This clone was picked up a small number of times. The rearrangement links TRBV7-2 to TRBJ1-1, with D hard to call. The CDR3 length is 12 residues. The V end was cut by 0 bases, the J end by 11 bases, with 10 bases between. Germline lookup yields CDR1 SGHTA and CDR2 FQGNSA. CDR3 protein: CASSLAGPWAFF. The CDR3, as DNA: TGTGCCAGCAGCTTAGCAGGGCCATGGGCTTTCTTT.

This chain links TRBV6-1 with TRBJ2-2, with 11 positions matching TRBD2. The germline V gene encodes CDR1 MNHNS and CDR2 SASEGT. The CDR3 is 15 residues long. The V gene end was trimmed by 6 bases and the J gene end by 10 bases; junction bases not matched to a gene: 10. The CDR3 is CASRLQLAGVMELFF. The CDR3 DNA is TGTGCCAGCAGACTCCAACTAGCGGGAGTAATGGAGCTGTTTTTT.

The V call is TRBV29-1, the J call TRBJ2-2; 7 bases fit TRBD1. Unmatched junction bases numbered 5, after V lost 4 bases and J lost 3 bases. CDR1 is SQVTM and CDR2 is ANQGSEA in the germline V gene. The CDR3 is 14 amino acids. CDR3 nucleotide sequence: TGCAGCGTTGGTCTCACAGGGGACACCGGGGAGCTGTTTTTT. This codes for CSVGLTGDTGELFF.

This sequence joins TRBV29-1 and TRBJ2-2; D tentatively reads TRBD1 or TRBD2 (5 bases each). Germline-derived CDR1 and CDR2 are SQVTM and ANQGSEA. Deletions cut 6 bases from V and 6 bases from J, with 17 bases between. The CDR3 totals 14 residues. CDR3 sequence: CSVVLSQGAGELFF. CDR3 in DNA: TGCAGCGTCGTTCTCTCTCAGGGAGCCGGGGAGCTGTTTTTT.

This clone was picked up a small number of times. The chain's CDR3 is CASSPQGYTIYF. The CDR3 nucleotides read TGTGCCAGCAGCCCACAGGGCTACACCATATATTTT. The J gene is TRBJ1-3, the V gene TRBV7-9; possibly TRBD1 for D (6 bases). Germline V gene sequence: CDR1 SEHNR, CDR2 FQNEAQ (reference sequence). The CDR3 consists of 12 residues. Trimming removed 5 bases from V and 8 bases from J, with 10 bases in between.